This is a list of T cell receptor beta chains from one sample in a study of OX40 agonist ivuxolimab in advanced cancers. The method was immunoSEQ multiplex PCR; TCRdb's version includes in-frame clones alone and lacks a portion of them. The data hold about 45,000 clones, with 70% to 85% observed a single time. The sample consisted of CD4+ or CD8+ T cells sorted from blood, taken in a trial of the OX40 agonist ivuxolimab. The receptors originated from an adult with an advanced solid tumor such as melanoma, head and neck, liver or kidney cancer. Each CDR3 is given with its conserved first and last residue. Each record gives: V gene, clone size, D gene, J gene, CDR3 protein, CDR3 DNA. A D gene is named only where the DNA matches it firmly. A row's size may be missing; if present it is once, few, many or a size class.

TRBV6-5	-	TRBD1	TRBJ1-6	CASSSWDSNSPLHF	TGTGCCAGCAGCTCCTGGGACAGTAATTCACCCCTCCACTTT
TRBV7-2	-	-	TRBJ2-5	CASSLSNGQETQYF	TGTGCCAGCAGCTTAAGTAACGGGCAGGAGACCCAGTACTTC
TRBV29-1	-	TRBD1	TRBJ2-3	CSGGDRVPDTQYF	TGCAGCGGGGGGGACAGGGTCCCAGATACGCAGTATTTT
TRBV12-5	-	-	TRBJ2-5	CASGLVGDYHQETQYF	TGTGCTAGTGGTTTGGTGGGTGACTACCACCAAGAGACCCAGTACTTC
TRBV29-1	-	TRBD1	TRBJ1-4	CSVRGTGSEKLFF	TGCAGCGTTCGGGGGACAGGTTCTGAAAAACTGTTTTTT
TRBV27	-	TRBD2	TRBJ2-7	CASIGPSRTSGGYEQYF	TGTGCCAGCATTGGCCCCAGCCGGACTAGCGGGGGCTACGAGCAGTACTTC
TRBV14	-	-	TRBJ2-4	CASSLGGGWNIQYF	TGTGCCAGCAGCCTAGGGGGTGGTTGGAACATTCAGTACTTC
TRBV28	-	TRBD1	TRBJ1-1	CASRSGGAVTEAFF	TGTGCCAGCAGGTCAGGGGGCGCGGTCACTGAAGCTTTCTTT
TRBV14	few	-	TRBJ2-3	CASSQVRRGLTDTQYF	TGTGCCAGCAGCCAAGTTAGACGGGGACTCACAGATACGCAGTATTTT
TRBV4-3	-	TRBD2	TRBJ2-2	CASSQDRGGAGELFF	TGCGCCAGCAGCCAAGATCGGGGGGGTGCCGGGGAGCTGTTTTTT
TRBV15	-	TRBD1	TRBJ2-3	CATIPGQSTDTQYF	TGTGCCACCATACCGGGACAGAGCACAGATACGCAGTATTTT
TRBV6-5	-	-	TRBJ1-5	CASSSPMAGRQPQHF	TGTGCCAGCAGTTCCCCTATGGCGGGTCGCCAGCCCCAGCATTTT
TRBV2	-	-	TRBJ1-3	CASSESRSSGNTIYF	TGTGCCAGCAGTGAGAGCAGGAGCTCTGGAAACACCATATATTTT
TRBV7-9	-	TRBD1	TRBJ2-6	CASSFTRGRNSGANVLTF	TGTGCCAGCAGCTTCACCAGGGGGCGAAACTCTGGGGCCAACGTCCTGACTTTC
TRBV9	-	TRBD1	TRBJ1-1	CASSVAPTGSGNTEAFF	TGTGCCAGCAGCGTAGCTCCGACAGGGTCCGGGAACACTGAAGCTTTCTTT
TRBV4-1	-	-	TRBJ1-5	CASSQDEGVQPQHF	TGCGCCAGCAGCCAAGATGAAGGGGTTCAGCCCCAGCATTTT
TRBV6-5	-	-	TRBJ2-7	CASMDYEQYF	TGTGCCAGTATGGACTACGAGCAGTACTTC
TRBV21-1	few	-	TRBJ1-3	CASSKFGWRGPGNTIYF	TGTGCCAGCAGCAAATTCGGGTGGAGGGGCCCTGGAAACACCATATATTTT
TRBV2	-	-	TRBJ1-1	CASSEGETEAFF	TGTGCCAGCAGTGAAGGGGAAACTGAAGCTTTCTTT
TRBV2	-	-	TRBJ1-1	CASSVNTEAFF	TGTGCCAGCTCCGTGAACACTGAAGCTTTCTTT
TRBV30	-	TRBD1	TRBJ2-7	CAWSADRGFHEQYF	TGTGCCTGGAGTGCGGACAGGGGCTTCCACGAGCAGTACTTC
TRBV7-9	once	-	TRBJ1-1	CASSFVNTEAFF	TGTGCCAGCAGCTTCGTGAACACTGAAGCTTTCTTT
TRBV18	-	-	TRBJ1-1	CASSPKGHTEAFF	TGTGCCAGCTCACCAAAGGGGCACACTGAAGCTTTCTTT
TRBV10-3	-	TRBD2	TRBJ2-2	CAISDRGLAGVVTGELFF	TGTGCCATCAGTGACAGGGGACTAGCGGGAGTGGTCACCGGGGAGCTGTTTTTT
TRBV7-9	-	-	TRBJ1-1	CASSLDPGTEAFF	TGTGCCAGCAGCTTAGACCCGGGAACTGAAGCTTTCTTT
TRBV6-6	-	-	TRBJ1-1	CASRLNLNTEAFF	TGTGCCAGCAGGCTCAACCTTAACACTGAAGCTTTCTTT
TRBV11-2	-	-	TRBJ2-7	CASSLGAGPYEQYF	TGTGCCAGCAGCTTAGGGGCGGGACCGTACGAGCAGTACTTC
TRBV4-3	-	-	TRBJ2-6	CASSPSFGGRVTGANVLTF	TGCGCCAGCAGCCCCTCCTTTGGTGGCAGGGTAACTGGGGCCAACGTCCTGACTTTC
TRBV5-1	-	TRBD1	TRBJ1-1	CASSPDGQENTEAFF	TGCGCCAGCAGCCCAGACGGACAGGAGAACACTGAAGCTTTCTTT
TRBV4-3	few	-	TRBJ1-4	CASSHQFDATNEKLFF	TGCGCCAGCAGCCATCAGTTCGATGCAACTAATGAAAAACTGTTTTTT
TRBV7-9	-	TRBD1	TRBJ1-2	CASSLDRGSGYTF	TGTGCCAGCAGCTTAGACAGGGGAAGCGGCTACACCTTC
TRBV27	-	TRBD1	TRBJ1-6	CASSLSPPDRVNSPLHF	TGTGCCAGCAGTTTATCCCCTCCCGACAGGGTTAATTCACCCCTCCACTTT
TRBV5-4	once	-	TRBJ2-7	CASSLQWDLLAEQYF	TGTGCCAGCAGCTTACAATGGGACCTTCTAGCGGAGCAGTACTTC
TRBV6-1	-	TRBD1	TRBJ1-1	CASSAKDRGREEAFF	TGTGCCAGCAGTGCTAAAGACAGGGGACGGGAGGAAGCTTTCTTT
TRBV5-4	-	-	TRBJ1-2	CASSSRGSLGYGYTF	TGTGCCAGCAGCTCGAGGGGCTCACTGGGCTATGGCTACACCTTC
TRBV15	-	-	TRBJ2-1	CATSRGVGGNYNEQFF	TGTGCCACCAGCAGAGGTGTAGGGGGAAACTACAATGAGCAGTTCTTC
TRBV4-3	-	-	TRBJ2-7	CASSQQGFAYYEQYF	TGCGCCAGCAGCCAACAGGGTTTCGCGTACTACGAGCAGTACTTC
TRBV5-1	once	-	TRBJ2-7	CASSLGPPANEQYF	TGCGCCAGCAGCTTGGGACCCCCTGCGAACGAGCAGTACTTC
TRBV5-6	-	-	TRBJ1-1	CASSLRDLRLDSTEAFF	TGTGCCAGCAGCTTGAGGGACTTAAGATTGGACTCCACTGAAGCTTTCTTT
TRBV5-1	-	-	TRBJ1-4	CASSLLWGIGEKLFF	TGCGCCAGCAGCTTGTTATGGGGTATAGGGGAAAAACTGTTTTTT
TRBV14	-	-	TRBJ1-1	CASSQVRAEAFF	TGTGCCAGCAGCCAAGTCCGGGCTGAAGCTTTCTTT
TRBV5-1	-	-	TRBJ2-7	CASSRIQEPYEQYF	TGCGCCAGCAGTCGGATTCAAGAACCCTACGAGCAGTACTTC
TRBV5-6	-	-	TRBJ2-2	CASSLGAGTSNTGELFF	TGTGCCAGCAGCTTGGGAGCAGGGACCTCGAACACCGGGGAGCTGTTTTTT
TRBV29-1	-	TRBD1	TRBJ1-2	CSVSRTGPDGYTF	TGCAGCGTTTCCCGGACAGGGCCCGATGGCTACACCTTC
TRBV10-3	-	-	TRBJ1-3	CAITSSGAAGNTIYF	TGTGCCATCACCTCTTCAGGGGCAGCGGGAAACACCATATATTTT
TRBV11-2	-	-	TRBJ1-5	CASSLSNQPQHF	TGTGCCAGCAGCCTAAGCAATCAGCCCCAGCATTTT
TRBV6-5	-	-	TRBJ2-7	CASTGKYEQYF	TGTGCCAGCACAGGGAAGTACGAGCAGTACTTC
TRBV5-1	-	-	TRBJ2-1	CASSLAGNEQFF	TGCGCCAGCAGCTTGGCTGGGAATGAGCAGTTCTTC
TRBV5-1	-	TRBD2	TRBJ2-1	CASSLVAGGPTTSWNEQFF	TGCGCCAGCAGCTTGGTGGCGGGAGGGCCTACAACGTCGTGGAATGAGCAGTTCTTC
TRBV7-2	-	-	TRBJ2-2	CASSLGAGRGTGELFF	TGTGCCAGCAGCCTAGGGGCAGGGCGGGGCACCGGGGAGCTGTTTTTT
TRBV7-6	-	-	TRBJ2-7	CASRPIGAYEQYF	TGTGCCAGCAGGCCTATAGGGGCCTACGAGCAGTACTTC
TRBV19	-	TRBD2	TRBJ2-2	CAVTRTSGGRTGELFF	TGTGCCGTTACCCGTACTAGCGGGGGACGCACCGGGGAGCTGTTTTTT
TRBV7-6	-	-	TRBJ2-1	CASSLGGTGPGFF	TGTGCCAGCAGCTTAGGGGGCACAGGTCCTGGGTTCTTC
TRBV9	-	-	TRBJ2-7	CASSVDGRVTYEQYF	TGTGCCAGCAGCGTAGATGGACGGGTTACCTACGAGCAGTACTTC
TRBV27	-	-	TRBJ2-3	CASSLLGGDTQYF	TGTGCCAGCAGTCTACTTGGAGGAGATACGCAGTATTTT
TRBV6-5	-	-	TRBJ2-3	CASRPISTDTQYF	TGTGCCAGCAGGCCGATAAGCACAGATACGCAGTATTTT
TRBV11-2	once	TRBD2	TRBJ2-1	CASSPGTSGGDEQFF	TGTGCCAGCAGTCCCGGGACTAGCGGGGGGGATGAGCAGTTCTTC
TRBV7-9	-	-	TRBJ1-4	CASSLGSRDREKLFF	TGTGCCAGCAGCTTAGGGAGCAGGGATAGAGAAAAACTGTTTTTT